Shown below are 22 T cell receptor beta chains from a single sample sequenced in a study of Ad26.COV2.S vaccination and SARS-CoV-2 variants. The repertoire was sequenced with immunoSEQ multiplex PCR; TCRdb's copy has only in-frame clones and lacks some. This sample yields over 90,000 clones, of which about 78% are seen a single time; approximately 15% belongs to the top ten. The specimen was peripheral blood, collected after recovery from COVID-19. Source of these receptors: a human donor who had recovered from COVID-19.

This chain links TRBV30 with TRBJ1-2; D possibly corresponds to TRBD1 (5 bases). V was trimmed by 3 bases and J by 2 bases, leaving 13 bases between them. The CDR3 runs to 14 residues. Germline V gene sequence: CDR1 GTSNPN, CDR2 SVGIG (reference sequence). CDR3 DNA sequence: TGTGCCTGGAGAGCGGGACCTCTGAACTATGGCTACACCTTC. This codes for CAWRAGPLNYGYTF. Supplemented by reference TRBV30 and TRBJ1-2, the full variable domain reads SQTIHQWPATLVQPVGSPLSLECTVEGTSNPNLYWYRQAAGRGLQLLFYSVGIGQISSEVPQNLSASRPQDRQFILSSKKLLLSDSGFYLCAWRAGPLNYGYTFGSGTRLTVV.

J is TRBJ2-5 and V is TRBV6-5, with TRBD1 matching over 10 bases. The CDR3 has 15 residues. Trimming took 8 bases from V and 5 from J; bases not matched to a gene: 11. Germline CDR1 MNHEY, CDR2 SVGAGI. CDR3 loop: CASRRQGAGAETQYF. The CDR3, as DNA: TGTGCCAGCCGACGACAGGGGGCGGGTGCGGAGACCCAGTACTTC.

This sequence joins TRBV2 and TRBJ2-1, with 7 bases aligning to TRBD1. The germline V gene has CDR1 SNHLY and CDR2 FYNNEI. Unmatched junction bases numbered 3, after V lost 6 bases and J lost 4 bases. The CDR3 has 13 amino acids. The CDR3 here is CASSGDRYNEQFF. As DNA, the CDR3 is TGTGCCAGCAGCGGGGACAGATACAATGAGCAGTTCTTC.

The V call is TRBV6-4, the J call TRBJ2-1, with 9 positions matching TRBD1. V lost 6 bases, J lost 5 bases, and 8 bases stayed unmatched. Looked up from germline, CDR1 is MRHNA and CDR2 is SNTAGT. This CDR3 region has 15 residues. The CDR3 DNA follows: TGTGCCAGCAGCCCCGGGACAGGGACCCACAATGAGCAGTTCTTC. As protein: CASSPGTGTHNEQFF.

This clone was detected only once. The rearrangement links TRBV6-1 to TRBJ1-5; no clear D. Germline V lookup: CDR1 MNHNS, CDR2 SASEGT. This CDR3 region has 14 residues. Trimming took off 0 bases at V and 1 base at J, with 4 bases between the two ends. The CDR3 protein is CASSEALSNQPQHF. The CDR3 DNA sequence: TGTGCCAGCAGTGAAGCGCTCAGCAATCAGCCCCAGCATTTT.

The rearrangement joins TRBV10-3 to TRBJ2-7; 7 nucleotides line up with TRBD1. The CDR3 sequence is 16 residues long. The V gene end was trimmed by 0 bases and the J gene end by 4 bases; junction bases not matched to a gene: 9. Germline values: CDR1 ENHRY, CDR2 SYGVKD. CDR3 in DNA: TGTGCCATCAGTGAGTCGAGGGGACAGTTAGCTTACGAGCAGTACTTC. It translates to CAISESRGQLAYEQYF.

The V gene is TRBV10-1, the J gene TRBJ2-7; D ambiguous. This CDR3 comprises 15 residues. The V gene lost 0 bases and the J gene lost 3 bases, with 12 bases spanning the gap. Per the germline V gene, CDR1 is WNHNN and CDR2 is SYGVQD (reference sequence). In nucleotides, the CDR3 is TGCGCCAGCAGTGAGTCAGGCCGGCAAAACTACGAGCAGTACTTC. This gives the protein CASSESGRQNYEQYF.

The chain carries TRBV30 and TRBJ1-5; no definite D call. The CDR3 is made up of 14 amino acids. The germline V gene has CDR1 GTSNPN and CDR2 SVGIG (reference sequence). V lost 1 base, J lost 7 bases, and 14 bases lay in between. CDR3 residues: CAWSGGRERQPQHF. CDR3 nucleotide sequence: TGTGCCTGGAGTGGTGGGCGGGAGCGGCAGCCCCAGCATTTT.

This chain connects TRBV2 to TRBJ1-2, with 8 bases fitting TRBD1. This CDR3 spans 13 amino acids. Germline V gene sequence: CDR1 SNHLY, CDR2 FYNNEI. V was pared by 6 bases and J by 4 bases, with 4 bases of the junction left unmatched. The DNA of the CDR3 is TGTGCCAGCAGGGCAGGGGGCAGCTATGGCTACACCTTC. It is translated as CASRAGGSYGYTF.

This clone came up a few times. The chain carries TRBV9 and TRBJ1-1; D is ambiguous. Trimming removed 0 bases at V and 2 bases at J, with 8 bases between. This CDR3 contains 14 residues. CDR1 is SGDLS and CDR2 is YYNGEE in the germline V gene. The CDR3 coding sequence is TGTGCCAGCAGCGTAGTGTCGGTAAACACTGAAGCTTTCTTT. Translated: CASSVVSVNTEAFF.

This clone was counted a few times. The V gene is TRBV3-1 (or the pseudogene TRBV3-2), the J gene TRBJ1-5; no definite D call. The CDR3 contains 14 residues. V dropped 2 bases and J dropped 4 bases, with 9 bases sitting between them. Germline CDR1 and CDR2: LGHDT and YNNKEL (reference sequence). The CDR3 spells CASSQSDFNQPQHF. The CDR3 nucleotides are TGTGCCAGCAGCCAATCGGACTTTAATCAGCCCCAGCATTTT.

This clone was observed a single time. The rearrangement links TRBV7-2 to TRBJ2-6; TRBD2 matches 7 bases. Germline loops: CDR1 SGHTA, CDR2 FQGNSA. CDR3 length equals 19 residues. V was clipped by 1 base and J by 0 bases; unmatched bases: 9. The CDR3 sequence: CASSLGYGEGYSGANVLTF. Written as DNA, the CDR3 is TGTGCCAGCAGCTTAGGATATGGGGAGGGGTACTCTGGGGCCAACGTCCTGACTTTC.

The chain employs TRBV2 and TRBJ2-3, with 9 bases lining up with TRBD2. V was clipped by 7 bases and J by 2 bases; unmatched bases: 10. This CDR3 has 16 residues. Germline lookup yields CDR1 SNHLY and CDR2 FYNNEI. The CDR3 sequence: CASTPPWGLATDTQYF. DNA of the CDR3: TGTGCCAGCACCCCCCCATGGGGACTAGCCACAGATACGCAGTATTTT.

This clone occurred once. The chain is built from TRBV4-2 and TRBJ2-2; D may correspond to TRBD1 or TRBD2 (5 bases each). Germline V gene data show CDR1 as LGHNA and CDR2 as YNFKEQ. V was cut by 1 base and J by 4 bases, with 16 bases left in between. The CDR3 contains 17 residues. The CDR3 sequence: CASSQVSGTDGTGELFF. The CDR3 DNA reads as TGTGCCAGCAGCCAAGTTTCAGGGACGGATGGCACCGGGGAGCTGTTTTTT.

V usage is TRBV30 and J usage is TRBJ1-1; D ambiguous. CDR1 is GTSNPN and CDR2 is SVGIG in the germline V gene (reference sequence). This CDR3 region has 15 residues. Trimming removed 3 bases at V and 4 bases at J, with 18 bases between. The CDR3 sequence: CAWRIYEGWGTEAFF. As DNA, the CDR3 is TGTGCCTGGAGGATATATGAAGGGTGGGGCACTGAAGCTTTCTTT.

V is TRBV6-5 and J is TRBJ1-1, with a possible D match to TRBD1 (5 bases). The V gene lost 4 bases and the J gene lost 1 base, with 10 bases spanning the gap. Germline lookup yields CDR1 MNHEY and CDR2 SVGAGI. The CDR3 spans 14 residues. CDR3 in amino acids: CASSLDSGNTEAFF. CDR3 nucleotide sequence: TGTGCCAGCAGTTTAGACAGCGGGAACACTGAAGCTTTCTTT.

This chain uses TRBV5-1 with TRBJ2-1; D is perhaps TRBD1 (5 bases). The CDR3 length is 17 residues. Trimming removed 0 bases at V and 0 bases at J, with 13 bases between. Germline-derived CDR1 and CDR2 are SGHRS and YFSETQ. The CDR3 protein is CASSLAKGASSYNEQFF. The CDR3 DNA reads TGCGCCAGCAGCTTGGCCAAAGGGGCCAGCTCCTACAATGAGCAGTTCTTC.

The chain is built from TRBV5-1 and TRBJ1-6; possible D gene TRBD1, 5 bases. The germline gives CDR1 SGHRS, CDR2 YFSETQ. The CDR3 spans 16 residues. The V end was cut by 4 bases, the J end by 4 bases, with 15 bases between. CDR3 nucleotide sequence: TGCGCCAGCAGCCCGGAAGGGGCGACTTATAATTCACCCCTCCACTTT. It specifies CASSPEGATYNSPLHF.

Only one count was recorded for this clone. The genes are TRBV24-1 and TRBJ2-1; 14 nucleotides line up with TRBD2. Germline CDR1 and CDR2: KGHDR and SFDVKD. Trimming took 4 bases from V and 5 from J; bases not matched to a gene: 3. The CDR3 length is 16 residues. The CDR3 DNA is TGTGCCACCAGTGACCTGGGACTAGCGGGGGACAATGAGCAGTTCTTC. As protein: CATSDLGLAGDNEQFF.

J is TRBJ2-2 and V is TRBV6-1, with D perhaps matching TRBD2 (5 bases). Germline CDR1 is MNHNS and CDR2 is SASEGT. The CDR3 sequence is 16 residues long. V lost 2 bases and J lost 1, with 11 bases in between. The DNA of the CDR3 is TGTGCCAGCAGTGAATACCCCCGGGGGAACACCGGGGAGCTGTTTTTT. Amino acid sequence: CASSEYPRGNTGELFF.

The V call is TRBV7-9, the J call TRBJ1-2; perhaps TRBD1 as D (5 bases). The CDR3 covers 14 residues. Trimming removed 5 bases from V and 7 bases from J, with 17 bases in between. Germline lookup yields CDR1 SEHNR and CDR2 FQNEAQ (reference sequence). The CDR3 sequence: CASSPRGAHRGYTF. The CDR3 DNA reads TGTGCCAGCAGCCCACGTGGGGCGCACCGTGGCTACACCTTC.

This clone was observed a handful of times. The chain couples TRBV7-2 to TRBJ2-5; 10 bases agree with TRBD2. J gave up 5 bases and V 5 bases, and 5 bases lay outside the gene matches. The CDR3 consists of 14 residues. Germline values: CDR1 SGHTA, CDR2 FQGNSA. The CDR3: CASSATSGAETQYF. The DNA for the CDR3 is TGTGCCAGCAGCGCTACTAGCGGGGCGGAGACCCAGTACTTC.